The T cell receptor beta chain under discussion was sequenced for a study of Ad26.COV2.S vaccination and SARS-CoV-2 variants. Germline loops: CDR1 SEHNR, CDR2 FQNEAQ (reference sequence). Germline trimming cut 4 bases from V and 4 bases from J; bases unmatched to any gene: 1. The CDR3 is 13 residues long. Sequencing was performed with immunoSEQ multiplex PCR; in TCRdb, only in-frame clones are kept and a portion is missing. The table lists roughly 380,000 clones, roughly 87% of them singletons. Noted treatment: roughly 18 received Ad26.COV2.S at low or high dose, single or two shots; about 5 received placebo; per-sample allocation not given. Day 63 following the first vaccine or placebo injection was when the samples were taken.

This chain joins TRBV7-9 and TRBJ2-1, with TRBD1 identical over 7 bases. This receptor was taken from a person aged 18-65 years who received the Ad26.COV2.S COVID-19 vaccine or a placebo. The sample was peripheral blood, taken in a trial of Ad26.COV2.S vaccine versus placebo. In DNA form, the CDR3 reads TGTGCCAGCAGCTCGACAGGGTACAATGAGCAGTTCTTC. It codes for CASSSTGYNEQFF.